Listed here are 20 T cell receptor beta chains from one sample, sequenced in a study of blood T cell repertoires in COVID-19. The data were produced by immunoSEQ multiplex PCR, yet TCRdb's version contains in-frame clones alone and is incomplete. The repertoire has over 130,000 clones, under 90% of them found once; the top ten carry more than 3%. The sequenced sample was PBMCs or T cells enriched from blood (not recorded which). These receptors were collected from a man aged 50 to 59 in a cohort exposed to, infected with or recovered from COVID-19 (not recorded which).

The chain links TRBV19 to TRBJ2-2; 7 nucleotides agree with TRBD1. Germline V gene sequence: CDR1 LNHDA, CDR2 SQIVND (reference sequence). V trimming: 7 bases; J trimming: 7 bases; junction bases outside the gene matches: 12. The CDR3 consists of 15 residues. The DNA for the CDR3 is TGTGCCAGTACCCCGAGGGGGCTAGGGAGCGGGGAGCTGTTTTTT. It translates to CASTPRGLGSGELFF.

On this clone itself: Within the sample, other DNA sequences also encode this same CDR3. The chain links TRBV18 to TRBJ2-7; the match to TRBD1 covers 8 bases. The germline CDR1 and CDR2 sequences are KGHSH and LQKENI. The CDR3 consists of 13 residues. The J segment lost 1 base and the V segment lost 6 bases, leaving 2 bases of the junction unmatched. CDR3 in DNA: TGTGCCAGCTCGAGGGACAGGTCCTACGAGCAGTACTTC. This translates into CASSRDRSYEQYF.

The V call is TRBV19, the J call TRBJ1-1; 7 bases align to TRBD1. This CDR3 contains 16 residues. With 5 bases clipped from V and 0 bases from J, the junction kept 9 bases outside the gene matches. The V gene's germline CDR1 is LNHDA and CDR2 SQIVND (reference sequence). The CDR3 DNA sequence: TGTGCCAGTAGTCCTCCTAGGACAGGCCTGAACACTGAAGCTTTCTTT. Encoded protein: CASSPPRTGLNTEAFF.

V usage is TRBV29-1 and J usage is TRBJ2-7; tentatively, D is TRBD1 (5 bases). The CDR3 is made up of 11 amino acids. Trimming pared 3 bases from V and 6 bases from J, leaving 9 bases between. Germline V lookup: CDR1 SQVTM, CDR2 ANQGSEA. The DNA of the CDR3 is TGCAGCGTTGAGGGGCTAAGCGAGCAGTACTTC. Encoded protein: CSVEGLSEQYF.

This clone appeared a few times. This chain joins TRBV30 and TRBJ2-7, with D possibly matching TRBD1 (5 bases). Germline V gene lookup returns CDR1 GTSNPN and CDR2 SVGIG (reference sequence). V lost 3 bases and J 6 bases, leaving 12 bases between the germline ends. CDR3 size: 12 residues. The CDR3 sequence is CAWRGDSLEQYF. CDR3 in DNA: TGTGCCTGGAGGGGCGACAGTCTCGAGCAGTACTTC.

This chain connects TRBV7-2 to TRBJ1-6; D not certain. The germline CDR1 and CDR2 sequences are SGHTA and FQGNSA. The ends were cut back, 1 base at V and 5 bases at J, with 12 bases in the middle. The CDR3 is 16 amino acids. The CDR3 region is CASSLETTLDNSPLHF. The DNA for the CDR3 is TGTGCCAGCAGCTTAGAGACAACCTTGGATAATTCACCCCTCCACTTT.

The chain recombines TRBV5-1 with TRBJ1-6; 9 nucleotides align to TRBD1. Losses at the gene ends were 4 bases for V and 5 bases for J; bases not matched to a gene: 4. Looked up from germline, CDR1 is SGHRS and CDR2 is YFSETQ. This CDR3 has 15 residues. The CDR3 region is CASSRTGANNSPLHF. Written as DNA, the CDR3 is TGCGCCAGCAGCCGGACAGGGGCTAATAATTCACCCCTCCACTTT.

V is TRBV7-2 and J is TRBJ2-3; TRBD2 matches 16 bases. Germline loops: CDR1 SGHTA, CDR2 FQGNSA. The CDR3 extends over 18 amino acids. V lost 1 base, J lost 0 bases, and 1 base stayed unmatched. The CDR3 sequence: CASSLEGLAGGSTDTQYF. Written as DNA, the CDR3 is TGTGCCAGCAGCTTAGAGGGACTAGCGGGAGGGAGCACAGATACGCAGTATTTT.

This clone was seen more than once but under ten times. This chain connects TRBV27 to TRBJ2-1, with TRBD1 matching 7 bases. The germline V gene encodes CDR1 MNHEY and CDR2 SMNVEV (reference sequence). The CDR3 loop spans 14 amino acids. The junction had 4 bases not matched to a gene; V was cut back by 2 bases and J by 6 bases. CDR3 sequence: CASSLRAGGNEQFF. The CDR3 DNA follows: TGTGCCAGCAGTTTAAGGGCAGGGGGCAATGAGCAGTTCTTC.

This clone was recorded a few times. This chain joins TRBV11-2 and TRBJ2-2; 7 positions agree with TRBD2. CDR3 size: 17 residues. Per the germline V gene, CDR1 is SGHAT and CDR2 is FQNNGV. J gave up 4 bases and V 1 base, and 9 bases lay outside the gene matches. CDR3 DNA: TGTGCCAGCAGCTTAGGCGGGGGACTCAAGGGCACCGGGGAGCTGTTTTTT. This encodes CASSLGGGLKGTGELFF.

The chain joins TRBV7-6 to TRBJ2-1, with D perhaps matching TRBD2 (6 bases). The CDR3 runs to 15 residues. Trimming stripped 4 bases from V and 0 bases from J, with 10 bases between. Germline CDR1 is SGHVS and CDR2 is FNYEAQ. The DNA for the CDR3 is TGTGCCAGCAGCTGGGGGGACCTCTCCTACAATGAGCAGTTCTTC. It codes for CASSWGDLSYNEQFF.

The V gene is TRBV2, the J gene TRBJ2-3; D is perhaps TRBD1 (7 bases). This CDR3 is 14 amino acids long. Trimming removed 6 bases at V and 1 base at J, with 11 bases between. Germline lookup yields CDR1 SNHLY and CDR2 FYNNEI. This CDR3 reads CASSFRGGTDTQYF. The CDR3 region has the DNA TGTGCCAGCAGCTTCAGGGGGGGCACAGATACGCAGTATTTT.

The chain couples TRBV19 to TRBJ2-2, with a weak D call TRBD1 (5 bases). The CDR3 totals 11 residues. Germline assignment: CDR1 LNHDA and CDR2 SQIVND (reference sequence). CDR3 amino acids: CAASTVRELFF. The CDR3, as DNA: TGTGCTGCCTCGACAGTCCGGGAGCTGTTTTTT.

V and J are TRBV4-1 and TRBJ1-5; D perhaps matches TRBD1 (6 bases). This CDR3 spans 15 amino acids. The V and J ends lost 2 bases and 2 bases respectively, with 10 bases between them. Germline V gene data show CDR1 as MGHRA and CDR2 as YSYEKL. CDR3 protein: CASSQQQGGNQPQHF. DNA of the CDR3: TGCGCCAGCAGCCAACAACAGGGAGGCAATCAGCCCCAGCATTTT.

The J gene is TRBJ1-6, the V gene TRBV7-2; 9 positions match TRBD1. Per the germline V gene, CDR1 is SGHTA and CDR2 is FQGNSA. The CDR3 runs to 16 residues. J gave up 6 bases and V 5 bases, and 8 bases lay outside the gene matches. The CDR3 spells CASSARDRAFNSPLHF. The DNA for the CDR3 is TGTGCCAGCAGCGCCCGGGACAGGGCCTTTAATTCACCCCTCCACTTT.

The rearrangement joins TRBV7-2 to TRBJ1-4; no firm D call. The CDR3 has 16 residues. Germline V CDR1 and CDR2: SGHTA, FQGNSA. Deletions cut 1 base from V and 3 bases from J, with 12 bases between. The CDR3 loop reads CASSLGPTIPNEKLFF. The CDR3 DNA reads TGTGCCAGCAGCTTAGGCCCCACAATCCCTAATGAAAAACTGTTTTTT.

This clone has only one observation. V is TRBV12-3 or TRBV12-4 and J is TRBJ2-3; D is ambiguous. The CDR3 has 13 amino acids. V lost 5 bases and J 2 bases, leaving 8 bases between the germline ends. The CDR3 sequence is CASSNRHTDTQYF. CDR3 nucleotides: TGTGCCAGCAGTAACCGACACACAGATACGCAGTATTTT.

CDR3 sequence (DNA): TGTGCCAGCAGCGTGGGGTTGGGAGGAAACTATGGCTACACCTTC. Its protein product is CASSVGLGGNYGYTF. The V call is TRBV9, the J call TRBJ1-2; D is uncertain. V lost 2 bases, J lost 2 bases, and 13 bases lay in between. CDR1 SGDLS and CDR2 YYNGEE come from the germline V gene. The length of the CDR3 is 15 residues.

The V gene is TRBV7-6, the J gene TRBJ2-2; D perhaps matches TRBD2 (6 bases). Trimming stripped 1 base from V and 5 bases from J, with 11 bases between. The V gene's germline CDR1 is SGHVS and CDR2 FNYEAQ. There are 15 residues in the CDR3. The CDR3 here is CASSLGLVDTGELFF. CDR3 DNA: TGTGCCAGCAGCTTAGGACTAGTTGATACCGGGGAGCTGTTTTTT.

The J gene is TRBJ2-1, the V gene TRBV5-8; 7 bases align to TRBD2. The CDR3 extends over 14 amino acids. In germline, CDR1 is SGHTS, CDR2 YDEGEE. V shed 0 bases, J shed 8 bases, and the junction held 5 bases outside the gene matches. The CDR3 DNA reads TGTGCCAGCAGCTTGGAGGGAGGGCCCTATGAGCAGTTCTTC. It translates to CASSLEGGPYEQFF.